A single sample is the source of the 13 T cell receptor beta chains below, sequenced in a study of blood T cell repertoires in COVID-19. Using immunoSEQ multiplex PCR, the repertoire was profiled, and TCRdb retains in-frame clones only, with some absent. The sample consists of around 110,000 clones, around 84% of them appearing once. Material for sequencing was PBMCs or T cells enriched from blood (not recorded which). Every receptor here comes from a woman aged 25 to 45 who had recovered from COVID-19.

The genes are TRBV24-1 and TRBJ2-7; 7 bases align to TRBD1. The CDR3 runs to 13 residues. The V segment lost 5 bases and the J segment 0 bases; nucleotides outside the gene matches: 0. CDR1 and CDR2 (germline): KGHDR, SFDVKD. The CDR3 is CATSAGGSYEQYF. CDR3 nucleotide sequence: TGTGCCACCAGTGCAGGGGGCTCCTACGAGCAGTACTTC.

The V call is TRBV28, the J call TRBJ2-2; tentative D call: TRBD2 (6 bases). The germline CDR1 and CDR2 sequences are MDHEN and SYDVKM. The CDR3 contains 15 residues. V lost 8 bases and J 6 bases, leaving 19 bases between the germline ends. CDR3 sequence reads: CASVPGGAGSGELFF. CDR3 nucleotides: TGTGCCAGCGTACCGGGCGGGGCGGGGTCCGGGGAGCTGTTTTTT. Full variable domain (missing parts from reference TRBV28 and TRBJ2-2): DVKVTQSSRYLVKRTGEKVFLECVQDMDHENMFWYRQDPGLGLRLIYFSYDVKMKEKGDIPEGYSVSREKKERFSLILESASTNQTSMYLCASVPGGAGSGELFFGEGSRLTVL.

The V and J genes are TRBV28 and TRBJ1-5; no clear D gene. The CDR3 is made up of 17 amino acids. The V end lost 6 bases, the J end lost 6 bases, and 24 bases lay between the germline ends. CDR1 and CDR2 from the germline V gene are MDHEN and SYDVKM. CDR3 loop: CASSPPPDPEVSQPQHF. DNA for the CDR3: TGTGCCAGCAGCCCCCCTCCCGACCCGGAGGTCAGTCAGCCCCAGCATTTT.

The CDR3 region is CASSRTGDTEAFF. For the CDR3, the DNA is TGTGCCAGCAGCAGGACAGGGGACACTGAAGCTTTCTTT. The chain employs TRBV5-4 and TRBJ1-1; TRBD1 matches at 9 bases. Germline CDR1 SGHNT, CDR2 YYREEE (reference sequence). This CDR3 has 13 residues. After removal of 4 bases from V and 3 bases from J, the junction contained 1 base not matched to a gene.

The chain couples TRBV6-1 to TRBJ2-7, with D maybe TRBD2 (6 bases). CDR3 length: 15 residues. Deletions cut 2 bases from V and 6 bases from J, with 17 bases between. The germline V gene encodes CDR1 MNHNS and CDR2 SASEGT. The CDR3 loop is CASSEMDGSSSEQYF. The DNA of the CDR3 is TGTGCCAGCAGTGAAATGGACGGGAGTAGCAGCGAGCAGTACTTC.

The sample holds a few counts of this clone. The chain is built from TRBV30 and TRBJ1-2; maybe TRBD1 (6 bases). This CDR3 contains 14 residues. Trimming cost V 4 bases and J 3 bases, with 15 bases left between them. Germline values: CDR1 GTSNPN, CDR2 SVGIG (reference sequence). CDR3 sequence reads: CAWKGGRGHYGYTF. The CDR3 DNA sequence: TGTGCCTGGAAAGGTGGCAGGGGACACTATGGCTACACCTTC.

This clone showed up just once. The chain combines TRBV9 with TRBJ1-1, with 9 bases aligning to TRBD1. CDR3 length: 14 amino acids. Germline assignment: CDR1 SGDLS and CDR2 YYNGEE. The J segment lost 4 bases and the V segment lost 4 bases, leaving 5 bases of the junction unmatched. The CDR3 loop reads CASSPGQGTTEAFF. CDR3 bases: TGTGCCAGCAGCCCGGGACAGGGTACCACTGAAGCTTTCTTT.

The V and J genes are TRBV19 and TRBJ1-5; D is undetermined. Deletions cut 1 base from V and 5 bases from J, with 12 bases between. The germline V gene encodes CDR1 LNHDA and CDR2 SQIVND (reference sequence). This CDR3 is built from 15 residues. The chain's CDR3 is CASSIGRRIDQPQHF. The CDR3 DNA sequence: TGTGCCAGTAGTATAGGGCGGCGCATCGATCAGCCCCAGCATTTT.

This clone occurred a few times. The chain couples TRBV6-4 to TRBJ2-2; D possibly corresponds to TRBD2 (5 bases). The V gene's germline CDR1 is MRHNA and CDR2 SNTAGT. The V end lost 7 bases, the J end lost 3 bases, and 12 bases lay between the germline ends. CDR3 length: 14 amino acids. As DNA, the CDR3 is TGTGCCAGCAAAGAGGGCGTCGACACCGGGGAGCTGTTTTTT. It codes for CASKEGVDTGELFF.

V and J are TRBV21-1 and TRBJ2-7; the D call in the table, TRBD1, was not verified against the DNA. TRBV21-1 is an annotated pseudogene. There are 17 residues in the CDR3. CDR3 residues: CASSTYPDSQMGDEQYF. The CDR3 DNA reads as TGTGCCAGCAGCACCTACCCGGACAGTCAAATGGGGGACGAGCAGTACTTC.

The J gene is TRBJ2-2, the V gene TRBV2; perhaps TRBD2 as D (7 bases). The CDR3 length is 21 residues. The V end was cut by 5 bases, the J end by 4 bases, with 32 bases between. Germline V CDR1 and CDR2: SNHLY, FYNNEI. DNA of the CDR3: TGTGCCAGCAGTCGGACGGGGGGACGTCTTTCTGGCGGGACATTCACCGGGGAGCTGTTTTTT. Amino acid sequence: CASSRTGGRLSGGTFTGELFF.

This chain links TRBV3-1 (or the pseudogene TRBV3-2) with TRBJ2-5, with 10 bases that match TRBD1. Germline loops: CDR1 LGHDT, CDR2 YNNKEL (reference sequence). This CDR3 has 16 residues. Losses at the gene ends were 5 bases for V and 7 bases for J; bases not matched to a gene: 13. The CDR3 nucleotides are TGTGCCAGCAGCTTACCGGACAGGGGGGCGTGGGGGACCCAGTACTTC. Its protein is CASSLPDRGAWGTQYF.

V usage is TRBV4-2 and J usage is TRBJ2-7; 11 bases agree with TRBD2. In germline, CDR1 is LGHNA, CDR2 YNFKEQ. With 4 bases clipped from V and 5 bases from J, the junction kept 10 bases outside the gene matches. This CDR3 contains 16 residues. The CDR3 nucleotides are TGTGCCAGCAGCCCAACACTAGCGGGAGAAGGGCACGAGCAGTACTTC. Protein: CASSPTLAGEGHEQYF.